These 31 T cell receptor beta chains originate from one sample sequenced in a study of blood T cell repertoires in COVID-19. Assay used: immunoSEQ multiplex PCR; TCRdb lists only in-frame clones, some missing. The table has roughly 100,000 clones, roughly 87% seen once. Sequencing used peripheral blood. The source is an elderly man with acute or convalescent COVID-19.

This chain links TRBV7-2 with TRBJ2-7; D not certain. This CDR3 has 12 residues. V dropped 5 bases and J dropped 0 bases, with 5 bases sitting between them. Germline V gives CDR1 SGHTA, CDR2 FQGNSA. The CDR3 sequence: CASSPSSYEQYF. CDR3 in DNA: TGTGCCAGCAGCCCGAGCTCCTACGAGCAGTACTTC.

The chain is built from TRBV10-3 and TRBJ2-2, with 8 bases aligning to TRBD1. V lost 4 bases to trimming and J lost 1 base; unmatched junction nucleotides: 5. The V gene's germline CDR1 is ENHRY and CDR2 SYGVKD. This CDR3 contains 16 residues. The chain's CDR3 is CAISGTGGLNTGELFF. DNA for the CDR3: TGTGCCATCAGTGGTACAGGGGGATTGAACACCGGGGAGCTGTTTTTT.

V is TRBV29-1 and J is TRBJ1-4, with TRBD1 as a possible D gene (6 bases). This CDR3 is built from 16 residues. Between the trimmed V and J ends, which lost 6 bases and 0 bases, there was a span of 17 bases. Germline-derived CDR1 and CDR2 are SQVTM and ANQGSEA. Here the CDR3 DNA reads TGCAGCGTGGGGGGGGGACACTTCGCAACTAATGAAAAACTGTTTTTT. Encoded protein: CSVGGGHFATNEKLFF.

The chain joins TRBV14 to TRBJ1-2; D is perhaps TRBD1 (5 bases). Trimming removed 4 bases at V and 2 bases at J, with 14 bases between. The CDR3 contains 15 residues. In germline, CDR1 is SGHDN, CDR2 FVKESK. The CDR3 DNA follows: TGTGCCAGCAGCCGCCTGACAGACTTCAACTATGGCTACACCTTC. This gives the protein CASSRLTDFNYGYTF.

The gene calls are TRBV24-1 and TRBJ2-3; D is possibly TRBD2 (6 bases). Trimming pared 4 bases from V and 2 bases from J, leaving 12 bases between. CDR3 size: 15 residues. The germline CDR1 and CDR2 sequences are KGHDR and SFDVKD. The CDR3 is CATSEGSGLTDTQYF. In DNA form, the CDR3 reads TGTGCCACCAGTGAGGGTAGCGGACTCACAGATACGCAGTATTTT.

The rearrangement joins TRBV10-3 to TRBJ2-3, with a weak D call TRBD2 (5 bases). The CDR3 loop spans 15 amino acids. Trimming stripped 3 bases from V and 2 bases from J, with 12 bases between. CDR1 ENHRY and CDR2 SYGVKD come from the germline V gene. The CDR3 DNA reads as TGTGCCATCAGTGAAGAGGGCGGAGACACAGATACGCAGTATTTT. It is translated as CAISEEGGDTDTQYF.

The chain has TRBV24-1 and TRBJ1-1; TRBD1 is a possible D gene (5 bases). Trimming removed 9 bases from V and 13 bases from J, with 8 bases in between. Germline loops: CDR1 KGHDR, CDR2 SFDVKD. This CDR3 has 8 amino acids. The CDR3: CATLRGFF. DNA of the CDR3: TGTGCCACCCTAAGGGGTTTCTTT.

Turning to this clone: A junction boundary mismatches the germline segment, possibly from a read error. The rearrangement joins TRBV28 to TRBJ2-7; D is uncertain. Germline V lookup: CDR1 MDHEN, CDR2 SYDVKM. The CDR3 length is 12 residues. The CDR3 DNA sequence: TGTGCCAGCAGTTCCATCGACTCCAACCAAGACTTC. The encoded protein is CASSSIDSNQDF.

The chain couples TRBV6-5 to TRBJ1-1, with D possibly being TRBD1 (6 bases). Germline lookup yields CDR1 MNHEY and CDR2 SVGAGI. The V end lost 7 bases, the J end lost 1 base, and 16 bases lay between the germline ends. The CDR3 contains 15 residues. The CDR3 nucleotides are TGTGCCAGCACCAAACCCGGGACAACGAACACTGAAGCTTTCTTT. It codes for CASTKPGTTNTEAFF.

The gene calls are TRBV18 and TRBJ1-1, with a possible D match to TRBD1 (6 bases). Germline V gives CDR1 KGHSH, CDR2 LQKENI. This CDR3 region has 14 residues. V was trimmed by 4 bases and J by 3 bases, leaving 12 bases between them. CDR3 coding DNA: TGTGCCAGCTCACGTCAGGGGTATGACACTGAAGCTTTCTTT. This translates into CASSRQGYDTEAFF. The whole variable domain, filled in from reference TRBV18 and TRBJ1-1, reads NAGVMQNPRHLVRRRGQEARLRCSPMKGHSHVYWYRQLPEEGLKFMVYLQKENIIDESGMPKERFSAEFPKEGPSILRIQQVVRGDSAAYFCASSRQGYDTEAFFGQGTRLTVV.

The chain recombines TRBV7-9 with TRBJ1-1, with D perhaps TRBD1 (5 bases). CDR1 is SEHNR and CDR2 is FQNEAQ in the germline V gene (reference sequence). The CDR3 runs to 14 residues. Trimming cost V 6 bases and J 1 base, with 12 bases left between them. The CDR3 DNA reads TGTGCCAGCAGACAGGTCCTCGGGAACACTGAAGCTTTCTTT. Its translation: CASRQVLGNTEAFF.

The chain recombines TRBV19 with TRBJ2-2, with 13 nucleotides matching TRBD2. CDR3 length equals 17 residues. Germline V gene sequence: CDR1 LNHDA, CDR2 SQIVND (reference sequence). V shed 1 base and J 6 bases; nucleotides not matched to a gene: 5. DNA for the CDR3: TGTGCCAGTAGTATAGGGCCCACTAGCGGGAGGGCCGGGGAGCTGTTTTTT. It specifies CASSIGPTSGRAGELFF.

CDR3 sequence reads: CASISSGGVYNEQFF. CDR3 DNA: TGTGCCAGCATCTCGAGCGGGGGGGTCTACAATGAGCAGTTCTTC. This sequence joins TRBV28 and TRBJ2-1; 10 bases fit TRBD2. Losses at the gene ends were 7 bases for V and 3 bases for J; bases not matched to a gene: 6. Germline assignment: CDR1 MDHEN and CDR2 SYDVKM. CDR3 length equals 15 residues.

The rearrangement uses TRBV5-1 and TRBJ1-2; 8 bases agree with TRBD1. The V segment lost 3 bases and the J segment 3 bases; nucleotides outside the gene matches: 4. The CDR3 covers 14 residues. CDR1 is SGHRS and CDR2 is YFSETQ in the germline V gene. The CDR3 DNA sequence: TGCGCCAGCAGCTCTACAGGGGGGGACTATGGCTACACCTTC. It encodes CASSSTGGDYGYTF.

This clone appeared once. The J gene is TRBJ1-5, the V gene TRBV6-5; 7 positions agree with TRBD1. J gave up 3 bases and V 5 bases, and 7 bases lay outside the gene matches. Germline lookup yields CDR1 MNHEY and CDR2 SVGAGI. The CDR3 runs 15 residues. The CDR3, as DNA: TGTGCCAGCAGTCGAAACAGGGGCACCAATCAGCCCCAGCATTTT. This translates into CASSRNRGTNQPQHF.

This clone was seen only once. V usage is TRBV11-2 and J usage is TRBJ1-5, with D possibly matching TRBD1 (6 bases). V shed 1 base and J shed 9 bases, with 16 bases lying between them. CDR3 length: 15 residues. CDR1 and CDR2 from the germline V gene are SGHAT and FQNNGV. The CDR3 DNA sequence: TGTGCCAGCAGCTTAGGACGACAGGTCTCAGGGCCCCAGCATTTT. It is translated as CASSLGRQVSGPQHF.

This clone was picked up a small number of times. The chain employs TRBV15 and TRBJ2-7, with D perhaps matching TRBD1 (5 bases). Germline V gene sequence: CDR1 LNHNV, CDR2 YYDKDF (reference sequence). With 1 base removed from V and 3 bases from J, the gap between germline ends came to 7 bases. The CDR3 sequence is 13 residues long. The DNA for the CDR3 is TGTGCCACCAGCAGAGGCAGGGTCTACGAGCAGTACTTC. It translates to CATSRGRVYEQYF.

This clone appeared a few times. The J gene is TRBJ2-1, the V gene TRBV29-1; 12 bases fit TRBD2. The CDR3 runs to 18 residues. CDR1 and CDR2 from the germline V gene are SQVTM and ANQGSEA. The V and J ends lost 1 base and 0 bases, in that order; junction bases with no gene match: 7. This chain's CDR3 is CSVEGTSGERSSYNEQFF. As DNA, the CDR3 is TGCAGCGTTGAAGGGACTAGCGGGGAGAGAAGCTCCTACAATGAGCAGTTCTTC.

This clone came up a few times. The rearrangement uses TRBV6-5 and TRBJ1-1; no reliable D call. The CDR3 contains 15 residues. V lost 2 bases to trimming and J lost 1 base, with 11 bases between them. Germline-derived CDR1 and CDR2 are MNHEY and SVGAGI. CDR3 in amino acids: CASSYGSLSNTEAFF. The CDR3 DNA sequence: TGTGCCAGCAGTTACGGCAGTCTCTCGAACACTGAAGCTTTCTTT.

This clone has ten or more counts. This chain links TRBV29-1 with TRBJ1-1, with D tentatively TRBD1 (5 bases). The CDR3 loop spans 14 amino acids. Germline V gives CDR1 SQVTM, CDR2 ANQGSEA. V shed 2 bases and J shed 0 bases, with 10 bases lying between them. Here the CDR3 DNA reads TGCAGCGTTGAATACAGGTCTATGAACACTGAAGCTTTCTTT. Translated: CSVEYRSMNTEAFF.

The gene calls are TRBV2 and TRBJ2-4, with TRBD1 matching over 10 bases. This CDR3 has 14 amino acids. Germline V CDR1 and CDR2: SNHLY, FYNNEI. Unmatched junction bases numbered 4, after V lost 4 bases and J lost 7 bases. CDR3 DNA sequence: TGTGCCAGCAGTGGACCGGGACAGGGGAACATTCAGTACTTC. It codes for CASSGPGQGNIQYF.

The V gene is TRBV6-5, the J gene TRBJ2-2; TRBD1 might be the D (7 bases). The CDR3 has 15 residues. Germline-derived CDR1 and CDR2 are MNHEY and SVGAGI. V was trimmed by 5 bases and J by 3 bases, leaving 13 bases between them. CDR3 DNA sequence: TGTGCCAGCAGTCTCAGGGGGACTGACACCGGGGAGCTGTTTTTT. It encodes CASSLRGTDTGELFF.

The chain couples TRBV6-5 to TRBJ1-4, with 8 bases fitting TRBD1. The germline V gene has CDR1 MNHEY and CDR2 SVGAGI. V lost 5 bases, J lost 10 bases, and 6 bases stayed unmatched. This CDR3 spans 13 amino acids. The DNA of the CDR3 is TGTGCCAGCAGTCACGGACAGGGCGTAAAACTGTTTTTT. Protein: CASSHGQGVKLFF.

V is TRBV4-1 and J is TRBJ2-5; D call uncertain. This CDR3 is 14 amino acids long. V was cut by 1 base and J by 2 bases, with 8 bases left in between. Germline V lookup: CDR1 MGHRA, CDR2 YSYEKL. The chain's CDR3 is CASSQVTVQETQYF. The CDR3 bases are TGCGCCAGCAGCCAAGTAACAGTACAAGAGACCCAGTACTTC.

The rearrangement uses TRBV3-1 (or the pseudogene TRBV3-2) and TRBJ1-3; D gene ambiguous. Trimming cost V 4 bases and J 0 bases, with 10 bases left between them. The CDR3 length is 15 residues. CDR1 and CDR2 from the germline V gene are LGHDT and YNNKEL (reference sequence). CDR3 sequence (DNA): TGTGCCAGCAGCCCTTACGGGTTCTCTGGAAACACCATATATTTT. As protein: CASSPYGFSGNTIYF.

The CDR3 DNA reads as TGTGCCAGCAGCCTCGAGGCCGCCTCCTTCTATGGCTACACCTTC. Its protein product is CASSLEAASFYGYTF. The chain combines TRBV5-6 with TRBJ1-2; D is uncertain. V was pared by 4 bases and J by 4 bases, with 17 bases between. Germline V gene sequence: CDR1 SGHDT, CDR2 YYEEEE. The CDR3 is 15 amino acids.

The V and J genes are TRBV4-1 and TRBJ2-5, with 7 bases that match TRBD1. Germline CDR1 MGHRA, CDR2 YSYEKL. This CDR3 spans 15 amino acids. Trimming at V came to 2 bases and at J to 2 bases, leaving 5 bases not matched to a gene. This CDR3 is CASSQLGQWQETQYF. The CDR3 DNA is TGCGCCAGCAGCCAACTGGGACAGTGGCAAGAGACCCAGTACTTC.

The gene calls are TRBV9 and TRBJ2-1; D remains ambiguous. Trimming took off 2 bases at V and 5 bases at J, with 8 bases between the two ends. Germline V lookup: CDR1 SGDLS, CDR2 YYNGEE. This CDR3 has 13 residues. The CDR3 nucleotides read TGTGCCAGCAGCGTGTTACAGAACAATGAGCAGTTCTTC. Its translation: CASSVLQNNEQFF. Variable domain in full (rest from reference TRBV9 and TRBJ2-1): DSGVTQTPKHLITATGQRVTLRCSPRSGDLSVYWYQQSLDQGLQFLIQYYNGEERAKGNILERFSAQQFPDLHSELNLSSLELGDSALYFCASSVLQNNEQFFGPGTRLTVL.

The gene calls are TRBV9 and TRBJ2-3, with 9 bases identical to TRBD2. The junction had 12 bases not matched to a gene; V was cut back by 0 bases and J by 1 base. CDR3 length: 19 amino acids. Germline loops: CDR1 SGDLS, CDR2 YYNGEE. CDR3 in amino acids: CASSVGAAGGKGGTDTQYF. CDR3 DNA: TGTGCCAGCAGCGTAGGGGCAGCGGGAGGTAAAGGGGGCACAGATACGCAGTATTTT.

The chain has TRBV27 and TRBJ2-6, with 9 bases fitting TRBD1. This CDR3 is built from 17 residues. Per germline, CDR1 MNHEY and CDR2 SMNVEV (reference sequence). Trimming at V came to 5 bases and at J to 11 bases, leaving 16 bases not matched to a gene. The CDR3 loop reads CASSPGTGNLFGHVLTF. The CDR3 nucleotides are TGTGCCAGCAGTCCGGGGACAGGGAACCTTTTCGGCCACGTCCTGACTTTC.

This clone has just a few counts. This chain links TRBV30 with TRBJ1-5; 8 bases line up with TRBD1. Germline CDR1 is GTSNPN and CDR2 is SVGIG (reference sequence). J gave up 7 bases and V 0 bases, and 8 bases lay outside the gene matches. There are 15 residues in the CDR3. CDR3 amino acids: CAWSVRGRPEQPQHF. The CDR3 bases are TGTGCCTGGAGTGTCAGGGGGCGCCCCGAACAGCCCCAGCATTTT.